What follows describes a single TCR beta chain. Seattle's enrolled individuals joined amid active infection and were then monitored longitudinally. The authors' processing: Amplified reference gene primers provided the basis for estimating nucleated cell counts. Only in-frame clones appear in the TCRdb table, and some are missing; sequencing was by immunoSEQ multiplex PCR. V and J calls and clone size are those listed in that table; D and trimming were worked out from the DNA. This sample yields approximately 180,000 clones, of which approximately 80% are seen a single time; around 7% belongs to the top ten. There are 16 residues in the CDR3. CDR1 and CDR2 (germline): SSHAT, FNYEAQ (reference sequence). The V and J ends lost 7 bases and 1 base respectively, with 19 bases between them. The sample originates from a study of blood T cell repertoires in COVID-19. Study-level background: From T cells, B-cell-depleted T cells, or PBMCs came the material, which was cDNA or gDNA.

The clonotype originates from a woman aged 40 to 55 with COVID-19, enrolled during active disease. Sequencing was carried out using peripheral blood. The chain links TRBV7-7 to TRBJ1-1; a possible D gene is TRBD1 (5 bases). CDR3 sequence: CASTSQGSAQNTEAFF. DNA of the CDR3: TGTGCCAGCACCTCGCAGGGCAGCGCTCAGAACACTGAAGCTTTCTTT. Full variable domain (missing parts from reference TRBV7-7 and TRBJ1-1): GAGVSQSPRYKVTKRGQDVTLRCDPISSHATLYWYQQALGQGPEFLTYFNYEAQPDKSGLPSDRFSAERPEGSISTLTIQRTEQRDSAMYRCASTSQGSAQNTEAFFGQGTRLTVV.